This T cell receptor beta chain originates from a study of memory CD4+ T cells and cytomegalovirus serostatus. Study summary: Of the healthy Belgian adults, under 10 were CMV seropositive and more than 20 seronegative.

The V and J ends lost 6 bases and 0 bases respectively, with 14 bases between them. The CDR3 length is 15 residues. Germline CDR1 SGHVS, CDR2 FQNEAQ. Data came from immunoSEQ multiplex PCR; TCRdb stores just in-frame clones and leaves some out. Of roughly 84,000 clones detected, approximately 80% appear once; the ten largest clones hold roughly 0.85%. Study-level results: Of 150 to 200 reported CMV TCRbeta sequences, about 67 were found in memory CD4+ repertoires.

Remarks on this clone: The antigen is unknown.

The sort gate was single viable CD3+CD4+CD8-CD45RO+ cells for memory CD4+ T cells. Serostatus was set by detecting CMV pp150, pp28, p38, p52 IgG. Positive selection with CD4 microbeads enriched total CD4+ T cells. The origin of this receptor is an adult in good health and CMV-seronegative. The chain employs TRBV7-8 and TRBJ1-1, with D unclear. Material: memory CD4+ T cells from blood. This CDR3 reads CASSSLGPLNTEAFF. CDR3 nucleotide sequence: TGTGCCAGCAGTTCTCTTGGCCCCTTGAACACTGAAGCTTTCTTT.